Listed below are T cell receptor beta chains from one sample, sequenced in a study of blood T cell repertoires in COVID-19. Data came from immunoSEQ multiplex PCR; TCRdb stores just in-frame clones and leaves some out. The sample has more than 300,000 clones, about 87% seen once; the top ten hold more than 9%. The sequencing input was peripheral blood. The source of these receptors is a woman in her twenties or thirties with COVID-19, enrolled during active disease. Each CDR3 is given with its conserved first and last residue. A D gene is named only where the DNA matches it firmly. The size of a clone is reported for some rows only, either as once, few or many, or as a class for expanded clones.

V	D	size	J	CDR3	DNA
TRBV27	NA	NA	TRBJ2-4	CASSLGRGLAKNIQYF	TGTGCCAGCAGTTTAGGTCGAGGACTAGCCAAAAACATTCAGTACTTC
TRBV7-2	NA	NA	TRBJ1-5	CASSLYHRARDNQPQHF	TGTGCCAGCAGCTTATATCATCGGGCCAGGGACAATCAGCCCCAGCATTTT
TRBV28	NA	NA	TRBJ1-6	CASSRGETLSPLHF	TGTGCCAGCAGTCGGGGGGAAACCCTTTCACCCCTCCACTTT
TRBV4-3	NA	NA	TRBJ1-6	CASSQDFGGSPLHF	TGCGCCAGCAGCCAAGATTTTGGAGGTTCACCCCTCCACTTT
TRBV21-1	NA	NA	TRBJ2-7	CASSKATGALYEQYF	TGTGCCAGCAGCAAAGCGACAGGGGCCCTCTACGAGCAGTACTTC
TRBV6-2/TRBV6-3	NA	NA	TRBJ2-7	CASSRGRSYEQYF	TGTGCCAGCAGCCGCGGGCGGTCCTACGAGCAGTACTTC
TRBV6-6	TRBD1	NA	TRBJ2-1	CASSGPTGGGEQFF	TGTGCCAGCAGTGGACCGACAGGGGGGGGTGAGCAGTTCTTC
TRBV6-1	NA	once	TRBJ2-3	CASSEGGRADTQYF	TGTGCCAGCAGTGAAGGAGGTCGAGCAGATACGCAGTATTTT
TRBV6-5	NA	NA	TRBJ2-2	CASSYSLAGVAGELFF	TGTGCCAGCAGTTACTCGTTGGCAGGGGTTGCCGGGGAGCTGTTTTTT
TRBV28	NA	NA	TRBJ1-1	CASRDSLNTEAFF	TGTGCCAGCAGGGACTCATTGAACACTGAAGCTTTCTTT
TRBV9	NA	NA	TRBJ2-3	CASSPDGGTDTQYF	TGTGCCAGCAGCCCCGACGGGGGCACAGATACGCAGTATTTT
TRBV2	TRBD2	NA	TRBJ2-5	CASSGTSDHQETQYF	TGTGCCAGCAGCGGGACTAGCGACCACCAAGAGACCCAGTACTTC
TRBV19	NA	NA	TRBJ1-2	CASSEDTIYTF	TGTGCCAGTAGTGAGGACACAATCTACACCTTC
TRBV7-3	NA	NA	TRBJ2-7	CASSYTSVGEQYF	TGTGCCAGCAGCTACACTAGTGTTGGGGAGCAGTACTTC
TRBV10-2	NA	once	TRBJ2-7	CASRGVYEQYF	TGCGCCAGCAGGGGAGTCTACGAGCAGTACTTC
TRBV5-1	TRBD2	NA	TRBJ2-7	CASSLKLAGRGEQYF	TGCGCCAGCAGCTTGAAGCTAGCGGGGAGGGGCGAGCAGTACTTC
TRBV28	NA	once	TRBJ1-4	CASSSAGFWATNEKLFF	TGTGCCAGCAGTTCGGCAGGATTTTGGGCAACTAATGAAAAACTGTTTTTT
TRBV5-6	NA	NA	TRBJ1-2	CASSLGQSYGYTF	TGTGCCAGCAGCTTGGGACAGTCCTATGGCTACACCTTC
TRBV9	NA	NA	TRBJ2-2	CASSSAVHTGELFF	TGTGCCAGCAGCTCAGCGGTACACACCGGGGAGCTGTTTTTT
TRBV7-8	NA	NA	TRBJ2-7	CASSLARDYSPFSYEQYF	TGTGCCAGCAGCTTAGCGAGAGACTATTCTCCCTTCTCCTACGAGCAGTACTTC
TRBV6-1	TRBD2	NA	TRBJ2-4	CASSDPSTGGRGNIQYF	TGTGCCAGCAGTGACCCCTCTACGGGAGGTCGTGGAAACATTCAGTACTTC
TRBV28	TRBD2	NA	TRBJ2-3	CASSTLAGSTDTQYF	TGTGCCAGCAGCACACTAGCGGGAAGCACAGATACGCAGTATTTT
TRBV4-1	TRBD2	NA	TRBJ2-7	CASSQEGLAGGRSENEQYF	TGCGCCAGCAGCCAAGAGGGGCTAGCGGGAGGTCGCTCCGAAAACGAGCAGTACTTC
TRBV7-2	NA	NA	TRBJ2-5	CASSLNRETQYF	TGTGCCAGCAGCTTAAACAGAGAGACCCAGTACTTC
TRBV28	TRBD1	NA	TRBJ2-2	CASRGPGQGSLNGELFF	TGTGCCAGCAGGGGTCCGGGACAGGGGAGTTTGAACGGGGAGCTGTTTTTT
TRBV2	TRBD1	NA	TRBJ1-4	CASGNRGNEKLFF	TGTGCCAGCGGAAACAGGGGTAATGAAAAACTGTTTTTT
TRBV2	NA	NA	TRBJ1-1	CASRREGVRNTEAFF	TGTGCCAGCAGGCGTGAGGGTGTTAGAAACACTGAAGCTTTCTTT
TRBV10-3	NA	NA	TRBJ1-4	CAISDREKLFF	TGTGCCATCAGTGACAGGGAAAAACTGTTTTTT
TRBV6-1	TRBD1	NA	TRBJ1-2	CASSERTGDYGYTF	TGTGCCAGCAGTGAAAGGACAGGGGACTATGGCTACACCTTC
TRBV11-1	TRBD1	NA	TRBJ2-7	CASSRTGSSYEQYF	TGTGCCAGCAGCCGGACAGGGAGCTCCTACGAGCAGTACTTC
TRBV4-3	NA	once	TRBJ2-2	CASGRSYAGELFF	TGCGCCAGCGGGAGGAGTTATGCCGGGGAGCTGTTTTTT
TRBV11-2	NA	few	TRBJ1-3	CASSRDGKLGNTIYF	TGTGCCAGCAGCCGAGACGGGAAGTTAGGAAACACCATATATTTT
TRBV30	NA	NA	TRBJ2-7	CAWSVYGYEQYF	TGTGCCTGGAGTGTTTACGGGTACGAGCAGTACTTC
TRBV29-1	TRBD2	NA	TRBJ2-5	CSVEGLAGVVLWETQYF	TGCAGCGTTGAAGGACTAGCGGGAGTTGTTCTTTGGGAGACCCAGTACTTC
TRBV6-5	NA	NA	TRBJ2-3	CASTGDTQYF	TGTGCCAGCACAGGGGATACGCAGTATTTT
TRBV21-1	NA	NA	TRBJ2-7	CASSKAAGGCEQYF	TGTGCCAGCAGCAAAGCGGCTGGGGGCTGCGAGCAGTACTTC
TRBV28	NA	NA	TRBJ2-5	CASSKQGYLQETQYF	TGTGCCAGCAGTAAACAGGGTTATCTTCAAGAGACCCAGTACTTC
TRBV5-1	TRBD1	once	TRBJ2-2	CASRPGQGENTGELFF	TGCGCCAGCAGACCCGGACAGGGAGAGAACACCGGGGAGCTGTTTTTT
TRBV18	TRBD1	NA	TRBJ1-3	CASSPGQASGNTIYF	TGTGCCAGCTCACCCGGACAGGCCTCTGGAAACACCATATATTTT
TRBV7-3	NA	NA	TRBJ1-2	CASSPLPGGDYGYTF	TGTGCCAGCAGCCCCCTCCCCGGAGGCGACTATGGCTACACCTTC
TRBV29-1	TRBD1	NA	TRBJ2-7	CSVRTGGYEQYF	TGCAGCGTTCGGACAGGGGGCTACGAGCAGTACTTC
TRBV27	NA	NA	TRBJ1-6	CASSAGRGFYNSPLHF	TGTGCCAGCAGTGCCGGACGGGGGTTCTATAATTCACCCCTCCACTTT
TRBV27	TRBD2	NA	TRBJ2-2	CASQGLAPNTGELFF	TGTGCCAGCCAGGGACTAGCGCCTAACACCGGGGAGCTGTTTTTT
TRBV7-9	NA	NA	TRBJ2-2	CASSRDSSANTGELFF	TGTGCCAGCAGCAGAGACAGTTCCGCGAACACCGGGGAGCTGTTTTTT